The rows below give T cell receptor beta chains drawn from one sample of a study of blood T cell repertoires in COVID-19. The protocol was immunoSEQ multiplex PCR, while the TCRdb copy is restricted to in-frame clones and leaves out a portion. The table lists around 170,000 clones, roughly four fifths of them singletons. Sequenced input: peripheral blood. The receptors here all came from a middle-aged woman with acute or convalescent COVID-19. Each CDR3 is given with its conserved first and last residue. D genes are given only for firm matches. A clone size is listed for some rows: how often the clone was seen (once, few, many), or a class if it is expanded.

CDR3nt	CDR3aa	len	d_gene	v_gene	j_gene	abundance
TGTGCCAGTAGTATGTCATTGGGACAGGGAGTGTATCGCAATCAGCCCCAGCATTTT	CASSMSLGQGVYRNQPQHF	19	TRBD1	TRBV19	TRBJ1-5	NA
TGCGCCAGCAGTGCCCACATCTTGAATGAGCAGTTCTTC	CASSAHILNEQFF	13	NA	TRBV10-1	TRBJ2-1	NA
TGTGCCAGCACCGCCCAGGGGGCTGATGGCTACACCTTC	CASTAQGADGYTF	13	TRBD1	TRBV28	TRBJ1-2	NA
TGCGCCAGCAATCCTAGCCGAAGGACCGGGGAGCTGTTTTTT	CASNPSRRTGELFF	14	NA	TRBV10-1	TRBJ2-2	NA
TGTGCCAGCAGTGGGCCCGGGTTTGGAAACTATGGCTACACCTTC	CASSGPGFGNYGYTF	15	NA	TRBV2	TRBJ1-2	NA
TGCGCCAGCAGCCCAAGACGCGGACAGCAGGATGAAAAACTGTTTTTT	CASSPRRGQQDEKLFF	16	NA	TRBV5-1	TRBJ1-4	few
TGCAGCGGGAGGACGGCTCCTAACGAGCAGTACTTC	CSGRTAPNEQYF	12	NA	TRBV29-1	TRBJ2-7	NA
TGCGCCAGCAGCCAAGTCCTCAACCGGGACAGGGGGCCTTCACCCCTCCACTTT	CASSQVLNRDRGPSPLHF	18	TRBD1	TRBV4-1	TRBJ1-6	few
TGTGCCAGCACTATCCGGGAGGTTGAGCAGTTCTTC	CASTIREVEQFF	12	TRBD2	TRBV2	TRBJ2-1	NA
TGTGCCAGCAGTTTTCAGGGACAGGGAGCGCTTGAAGCTTTCTTT	CASSFQGQGALEAFF	15	TRBD1	TRBV27	TRBJ1-1	few
TGTGCCAGCAGTTTAGCTAGTCATAAGGCGCAGTATTTT	CASSLASHKAQYF	13	NA	TRBV27	TRBJ2-3	NA
TGTGCCAGCACCCCCGGAGGTGGTGATGAGCAGTTCTTC	CASTPGGGDEQFF	13	NA	TRBV5-5	TRBJ2-1	NA
TGTGCCAGCAGTACTCTAGCGGGAGGATCAAAGACCCAGTACTTC	CASSTLAGGSKTQYF	15	TRBD2	TRBV6-5	TRBJ2-5	NA
TGCGCCAGCAGCCAATTCATGACAGGGCAAGAGACCCAGTACTTC	CASSQFMTGQETQYF	15	TRBD1	TRBV4-1	TRBJ2-5	NA
TGTGCCAGCAGCAACGGGACTAGCGGGACCAATGAGCAGTTCTTC	CASSNGTSGTNEQFF	15	TRBD2	TRBV13	TRBJ2-1	NA
TGCGCCAGCAGCTTGTCCCCGGGTCCTCAAGAGACCCAGTACTTC	CASSLSPGPQETQYF	15	NA	TRBV5-1	TRBJ2-5	NA
TGCGCCAGCAGCTTTTCGGAGACCCAGTACTTC	CASSFSETQYF	11	NA	TRBV5-1	TRBJ2-5	NA
TGTGCCAGCAGCTTAGGCACTCATGCGGGGGAGACCCAGTACTTC	CASSLGTHAGETQYF	15	NA	TRBV7-9	TRBJ2-5	NA
TGTGCCAGTAGTATAGATAGACTAGCGGGAGTGTCTTACAATGAGCAGTTCTTC	CASSIDRLAGVSYNEQFF	18	TRBD2	TRBV19	TRBJ2-1	NA
TGTGCCATCAGTGCTGGGGGGGGGCTTAGCACTGAAGCTTTCTTT	CAISAGGGLSTEAFF	15	NA	TRBV10-3	TRBJ1-1	NA
TGTGCCAGCAGTTTAGCAGGACTAGCGGGGGGCAATGAGCAGTTCTTC	CASSLAGLAGGNEQFF	16	TRBD2	TRBV28	TRBJ2-1	NA
TGCGCCAGCAGCTTGGTGCCGGGGGGAGAAGAGACCCAGTACTTC	CASSLVPGGEETQYF	15	TRBD2	TRBV5-1	TRBJ2-5	NA
TGTGCCAGCAGCTTAGGAGGGGGTGGAGAAAAACTGTTTTTT	CASSLGGGGEKLFF	14	NA	TRBV7-9	TRBJ1-4	NA
TGTGCCAGCAGTGAATTTGGCAGTCCGAAATCACCCCTCCACTTT	CASSEFGSPKSPLHF	15	NA	TRBV25-1	TRBJ1-6	NA
TGTGCCAGCAGTTACTCGTCAGGGCAAGCGTTTGCACCCCTCCACTTT	CASSYSSGQAFAPLHF	16	NA	TRBV6-5	TRBJ1-6	NA
TGTGCCAGCAGTTCCACCCGGGACAGGGCAGGAGACAACTACGAGCAGTACTTC	CASSSTRDRAGDNYEQYF	18	TRBD1	TRBV28	TRBJ2-7	NA
TGTGCCAGCAGCTGGGACAGTGGCCAAAACATTCAGTACTTC	CASSWDSGQNIQYF	14	TRBD1	TRBV5-6	TRBJ2-4	NA
TGCGCCAGCAGTACAGGGGATCGGGGGAATGAAAAACTGTTTTTT	CASSTGDRGNEKLFF	15	TRBD1	TRBV10-1	TRBJ1-4	few
TGTGCCAGCAGTACTGGGACAGGGACAGATACGCAGTATTTT	CASSTGTGTDTQYF	14	TRBD1	TRBV6-5	TRBJ2-3	NA
TGCGCCAGCAGCCCGCGGGACAGCGCGAATCAGCCCCAGCATTTT	CASSPRDSANQPQHF	15	TRBD1	TRBV4-1	TRBJ1-5	NA
TGCGCCAGCTCCCAGACTAGCGGGAGTCCCAACGAGCAGTACTTC	CASSQTSGSPNEQYF	15	TRBD2	TRBV5-1	TRBJ2-7	NA
TGCGCCAGCAGCCGAACAGGGGACTACGAGCAGTACTTC	CASSRTGDYEQYF	13	TRBD1	TRBV10-1	TRBJ2-7	once
TGTGCCAGCAGCTCTGACGTCGGGACTTCCAGTGAGACCCAGTACTTC	CASSSDVGTSSETQYF	16	NA	TRBV7-9	TRBJ2-5	NA
TGTGCCAGCAGTCCCGAGGGAGTTTCCCCCCAATACGAGCAGTACTTC	CASSPEGVSPQYEQYF	16	NA	TRBV28	TRBJ2-7	NA
TGCGCCAGCAGCCTTCAAGAGACCCAGTACTTC	CASSLQETQYF	11	NA	TRBV5-1	TRBJ2-5	NA
TGTGCCAGTAATCAGGCATATAGCAATCAGCCCCAGCATTTT	CASNQAYSNQPQHF	14	NA	TRBV19	TRBJ1-5	NA
TGTGCCAGCAGTTCGCGGGGTGAGCAGTTCTTC	CASSSRGEQFF	11	NA	TRBV12-3/TRBV12-4	TRBJ2-1	NA
TGTGCCAGCAGTGAACCCCTCAGTCGAGAAGCTTTCTTT	CASSEPLSREAFF	13	NA	TRBV25-1	TRBJ1-1	NA
TGTGCCAGAAGCCCAAGCGGGAGGGCGAAATACGAGCAGTACTTC	CARSPSGRAKYEQYF	15	TRBD2	TRBV5-3	TRBJ2-7	NA
TGTGCCAGCCACCCGACAGGGGGGCAGACCCAGTACTTC	CASHPTGGQTQYF	13	TRBD1	TRBV27	TRBJ2-5	NA
TGTGCCAGCAGCTTAGGTCCTCGTAAGAGACAATACGAGCAGTACTTC	CASSLGPRKRQYEQYF	16	NA	TRBV7-2	TRBJ2-7	NA